These 26 T cell receptor beta chains came from one sample sequenced in a study of shared clonotypes between healthy human individuals. In the naive CD8 group, cells lacked CD45RO and were positively selected for CCR7, so terminally differentiated effector memory CD45RA+ cells were left out. Assay used: immunoSEQ multiplex PCR; TCRdb lists only in-frame clones, some missing. The table shows around 600,000 clones, with roughly 98% occurring only once. The sample was naive CD8+ T cells sorted from blood. The receptors stem from a man aged 30 to 39 in good health.

The chain recombines TRBV29-1 with TRBJ2-1, with D perhaps matching TRBD2 (5 bases). Germline CDR1 and CDR2: SQVTM and ANQGSEA. Trimming stripped 4 bases from V and 4 bases from J, with 11 bases between. CDR3 length equals 13 residues. CDR3 sequence: CSVGAGGYNEQFF. Here the CDR3 DNA reads TGCAGCGTTGGCGCGGGTGGGTACAATGAGCAGTTCTTC.

The V gene is TRBV6-5, the J gene TRBJ2-1, with D possibly TRBD1 on 6 matching bases. Trimming left V 6 bases short and J 6 bases short, with 12 bases between. CDR1 is MNHEY and CDR2 is SVGAGI in the germline V gene. The CDR3 runs to 13 residues. The CDR3 spells CASSQQGSNEQFF. DNA of the CDR3: TGTGCCAGCAGCCAACAGGGATCCAATGAGCAGTTCTTC.

The gene calls are TRBV11-2 and TRBJ2-7; 8 positions agree with TRBD2. CDR3 length equals 14 residues. CDR1 and CDR2 from the germline V gene are SGHAT and FQNNGV. Unmatched junction bases numbered 7, after V lost 4 bases and J lost 5 bases. CDR3 amino acids: CASSSGAGVHEQYF. In DNA form, the CDR3 reads TGTGCCAGCAGCTCGGGAGCGGGAGTCCACGAGCAGTACTTC.

This clone appeared a single time. The V call is TRBV7-9, the J call TRBJ2-7; TRBD1 matches at 7 bases. CDR1 SEHNR and CDR2 FQNEAQ come from the germline V gene (reference sequence). The V gene end was trimmed by 5 bases and the J gene end by 2 bases; junction bases not matched to a gene: 12. This CDR3 is built from 16 residues. For the CDR3, the DNA is TGTGCCAGCAGCGTTGACAGGGAAAGGCTTACCTACGAGCAGTACTTC. This gives the protein CASSVDRERLTYEQYF.

V and J are TRBV19 and TRBJ2-1; 9 positions match TRBD1. The germline gives CDR1 LNHDA, CDR2 SQIVND (reference sequence). The CDR3 loop spans 14 amino acids. The V segment lost 5 bases and the J segment 6 bases; nucleotides outside the gene matches: 5. The CDR3 sequence is CASSPGTGINEQFF. CDR3 in DNA: TGTGCCAGTAGTCCCGGGACAGGGATCAATGAGCAGTTCTTC.

The gene calls are TRBV29-1 and TRBJ2-7; 10 bases align to TRBD1. The CDR3 extends over 14 amino acids. Trimming at V came to 6 bases and at J to 3 bases, leaving 8 bases not matched to a gene. Germline V gene data show CDR1 as SQVTM and CDR2 as ANQGSEA. The CDR3 region has the DNA TGCAGCGTCGTCTTGAGGGACAGGGGCTACGAGCAGTACTTC. It encodes CSVVLRDRGYEQYF.

The CDR3 nucleotides are TGTGCCAGCAGCTCCCAGGGGACGGTCAATGAGCAGTTCTTC. It specifies CASSSQGTVNEQFF. V is TRBV11-2 and J is TRBJ2-1, with D perhaps TRBD1 (6 bases). CDR1 and CDR2 from the germline V gene are SGHAT and FQNNGV. This CDR3 spans 14 amino acids. Trimming pared 4 bases from V and 6 bases from J, leaving 13 bases between. Filled out from reference TRBV11-2 and TRBJ2-1, the complete variable domain reads EAGVAQSPRYKIIEKRQSVAFWCNPISGHATLYWYQQILGQGPKLLIQFQNNGVVDDSQLPKDRFSAERLKGVDSTLKIQPAKLEDSAVYLCASSSQGTVNEQFFGPGTRLTVL.

This chain uses TRBV27 with TRBJ2-5; D possibly corresponds to TRBD1 (5 bases). The CDR3 consists of 16 residues. The germline V and J ends were trimmed by 5 bases and 1 base, with 17 bases remaining between them. CDR1 is MNHEY, CDR2 SMNVEV, per germline (reference sequence). CDR3 sequence reads: CASSTRRVPSQETQYF. The CDR3 DNA sequence: TGTGCCAGCAGTACACGCAGGGTTCCTAGCCAAGAGACCCAGTACTTC.

The genes are TRBV28 and TRBJ2-1; TRBD1 is a possible D gene (6 bases). The CDR3 length is 16 residues. Germline CDR1 MDHEN, CDR2 SYDVKM. V lost 4 bases and J 3 bases, leaving 16 bases between the germline ends. CDR3 in DNA: TGTGCCAGCAGTTCATTTAGTGGGGGCTTCTACAATGAGCAGTTCTTC. Residues: CASSSFSGGFYNEQFF.

J is TRBJ2-7 and V is TRBV6-1; 10 nucleotides align to TRBD2. The germline gives CDR1 MNHNS, CDR2 SASEGT. The J segment lost 3 bases and the V segment lost 5 bases, leaving 7 bases of the junction unmatched. The CDR3 is 15 amino acids. The CDR3 DNA reads as TGTGCCAGCAGTCATCACCAGCGGGAGGGCTACGAGCAGTACTTC. This gives the protein CASSHHQREGYEQYF.

This chain connects TRBV7-8 to TRBJ2-1; the D gene is possibly TRBD2 (5 bases). The V gene's germline CDR1 is SGHVS and CDR2 FQNEAQ. Trimming took 5 bases from V and 3 from J, leaving 14 bases between them. The CDR3 runs to 15 residues. The CDR3 is CASSHPSMIYNEQFF. DNA of the CDR3: TGTGCCAGCAGCCACCCTAGCATGATCTACAATGAGCAGTTCTTC.

The chain combines TRBV30 with TRBJ2-7; D possibly corresponds to TRBD1 (5 bases). The CDR3 loop spans 11 amino acids. Trimming stripped 5 bases from V and 12 bases from J, with 17 bases between. Germline-derived CDR1 and CDR2 are GTSNPN and SVGIG (reference sequence). Written as DNA, the CDR3 is TGTGCCTGGGGGGCCCCCGGCAGGTGGTACTTC. Protein sequence: CAWGAPGRWYF.

The rearrangement uses TRBV10-3 and TRBJ1-2; no reliable D call. Germline CDR1 and CDR2: ENHRY and SYGVKD. This CDR3 contains 13 residues. The ends were cut back, 0 bases at V and 4 bases at J, with 6 bases in the middle. The CDR3 region is CAISESRVYGYTF. CDR3 DNA sequence: TGTGCCATCAGTGAGTCAAGGGTCTATGGCTACACCTTC.

The chain is built from TRBV27 and TRBJ2-7; D ambiguous. V was trimmed by 1 base and J by 3 bases, leaving 16 bases between them. Germline assignment: CDR1 MNHEY and CDR2 SMNVEV (reference sequence). This CDR3 spans 16 amino acids. CDR3 in amino acids: CASSLLGTEDVYEQYF. CDR3 DNA sequence: TGTGCCAGCAGTTTATTGGGTACAGAGGACGTCTACGAGCAGTACTTC.

The CDR3: CASAFEQTSGNTIYF. Here the CDR3 DNA reads TGCGCCAGCGCGTTTGAGCAGACTTCTGGAAACACCATATATTTT. The chain is built from TRBV5-1 and TRBJ1-3; D remains ambiguous. There are 15 residues in the CDR3. Germline V CDR1 and CDR2: SGHRS, YFSETQ. Trimming removed 7 bases from V and 1 base from J, with 15 bases in between.

The genes are TRBV9 and TRBJ2-2; TRBD2 matches at 7 bases. The CDR3 spans 16 residues. The V gene end was trimmed by 4 bases and the J gene end by 6 bases; junction bases not matched to a gene: 12. Germline lookup yields CDR1 SGDLS and CDR2 YYNGEE. CDR3 DNA: TGTGCCAGCAGCCTAGGGCGGTCGGGAGGTCCCGGGGAGCTGTTTTTT. It specifies CASSLGRSGGPGELFF. The full variable domain, rest sourced from reference TRBV9 and TRBJ2-2, is DSGVTQTPKHLITATGQRVTLRCSPRSGDLSVYWYQQSLDQGLQFLIQYYNGEERAKGNILERFSAQQFPDLHSELNLSSLELGDSALYFCASSLGRSGGPGELFFGEGSRLTVL.

The chain employs TRBV28 and TRBJ2-7; 7 bases agree with TRBD2. CDR3 length: 15 amino acids. Losses at the gene ends were 8 bases for V and 3 bases for J; bases not matched to a gene: 13. Germline V gene sequence: CDR1 MDHEN, CDR2 SYDVKM. CDR3: CASGVAGIPFYEQYF. CDR3 DNA: TGTGCCAGCGGGGTAGCGGGTATACCCTTCTACGAGCAGTACTTC.

The chain combines TRBV10-2 with TRBJ2-7; D possibly uses TRBD1 or TRBD2 (6 bases each). V was cut by 3 bases and J by 2 bases, with 11 bases left in between. The CDR3 sequence is 14 residues long. From germline, CDR1 is WSHSY and CDR2 SAAADI. This chain's CDR3 is CASSDARGAYEQYF. The CDR3 coding sequence is TGCGCCAGCAGTGATGCTAGGGGGGCCTACGAGCAGTACTTC.

This chain links TRBV28 with TRBJ1-1; D gene uncertain. With 3 bases removed from V and 7 bases from J, the gap between germline ends came to 15 bases. Looked up from germline, CDR1 is MDHEN and CDR2 is SYDVKM. This CDR3 is 14 amino acids long. The CDR3 DNA is TGTGCCAGCAGTTTGGCCGAAATTCGCTATGAAGCTTTCTTT. It yields the protein CASSLAEIRYEAFF.

The chain is built from TRBV7-9 and TRBJ1-1; TRBD1 might be the D (6 bases). Trimming pared 4 bases from V and 6 bases from J, leaving 21 bases between. This CDR3 region has 16 residues. Looked up from germline, CDR1 is SEHNR and CDR2 is FQNEAQ (reference sequence). CDR3 coding DNA: TGTGCCAGCAGCTCGGTTTTCGAGTACAAGGGGGCTGAAGCTTTCTTT. Its protein is CASSSVFEYKGAEAFF.

CDR3 DNA sequence: TGTGCCAGCAGCTTAGCGCCAGGGGCGAACTATGGCTACACCTTC. Its protein product is CASSLAPGANYGYTF. This chain joins TRBV7-2 and TRBJ1-2, with D tentatively TRBD1 (6 bases). CDR3 size: 15 residues. Trimming stripped 0 bases from V and 2 bases from J, with 10 bases between. Per germline, CDR1 SGHTA and CDR2 FQGNSA.

This chain links TRBV30 with TRBJ2-4; TRBD2 matches 9 bases. The CDR3 covers 15 residues. From germline, CDR1 is GTSNPN and CDR2 SVGIG (reference sequence). V trimming: 8 bases; J trimming: 3 bases; junction bases outside the gene matches: 11. The CDR3 spells CAHTKPSGIKNIQYF. The CDR3 bases are TGTGCCCACACCAAACCTAGCGGGATCAAAAACATTCAGTACTTC.

This sequence joins TRBV15 and TRBJ2-1; TRBD2 matches at 8 bases. Germline V lookup: CDR1 LNHNV, CDR2 YYDKDF (reference sequence). This CDR3 region has 16 residues. J was trimmed by 2 bases and V by 5 bases; bases with no gene match: 8. DNA for the CDR3: TGTGCCACCAGCGGACGAGCGGGAGTTACCTACAATGAGCAGTTCTTC. Translated: CATSGRAGVTYNEQFF. Filled out from reference TRBV15 and TRBJ2-1, the complete variable domain reads DAMVIQNPRYQVTQFGKPVTLSCSQTLNHNVMYWYQQKSSQAPKLLFHYYDKDFNNEADTPDNFQSRRPNTSFCFLDIRSPGLGDTAMYLCATSGRAGVTYNEQFFGPGTRLTVL.

The rearrangement links TRBV7-2 to TRBJ2-1, with TRBD1 matching 9 bases. The V segment lost 4 bases and the J segment 8 bases; nucleotides outside the gene matches: 3. This CDR3 region has 13 residues. Per germline, CDR1 SGHTA and CDR2 FQGNSA. The CDR3 coding sequence is TGTGCCAGCAGCTCGGGACAGGGCTATGAGCAGTTCTTC. Protein sequence: CASSSGQGYEQFF.

J is TRBJ2-1 and V is TRBV14; D possibly matches TRBD1 or TRBD2 (5 bases each). Germline CDR1 and CDR2: SGHDN and FVKESK. This CDR3 is 15 amino acids long. Between the trimmed V and J ends, which lost 4 bases and 7 bases, there was a span of 17 bases. In DNA form, the CDR3 reads TGTGCCAGCAGCCCCCTAGGGGCCGGGAAGAATGAGCAGTTCTTC. It specifies CASSPLGAGKNEQFF.

The chain couples TRBV2 to TRBJ2-2; TRBD2 aligns across 7 bases. CDR1 is SNHLY, CDR2 FYNNEI, per germline. The CDR3 is 13 amino acids. The ends lost 8 bases at V and 6 bases at J; junction bases unmatched: 6. The CDR3 reads CASLGGRAGELFF. CDR3 sequence (DNA): TGTGCCAGCTTGGGCGGGAGAGCCGGGGAGCTGTTTTTT.